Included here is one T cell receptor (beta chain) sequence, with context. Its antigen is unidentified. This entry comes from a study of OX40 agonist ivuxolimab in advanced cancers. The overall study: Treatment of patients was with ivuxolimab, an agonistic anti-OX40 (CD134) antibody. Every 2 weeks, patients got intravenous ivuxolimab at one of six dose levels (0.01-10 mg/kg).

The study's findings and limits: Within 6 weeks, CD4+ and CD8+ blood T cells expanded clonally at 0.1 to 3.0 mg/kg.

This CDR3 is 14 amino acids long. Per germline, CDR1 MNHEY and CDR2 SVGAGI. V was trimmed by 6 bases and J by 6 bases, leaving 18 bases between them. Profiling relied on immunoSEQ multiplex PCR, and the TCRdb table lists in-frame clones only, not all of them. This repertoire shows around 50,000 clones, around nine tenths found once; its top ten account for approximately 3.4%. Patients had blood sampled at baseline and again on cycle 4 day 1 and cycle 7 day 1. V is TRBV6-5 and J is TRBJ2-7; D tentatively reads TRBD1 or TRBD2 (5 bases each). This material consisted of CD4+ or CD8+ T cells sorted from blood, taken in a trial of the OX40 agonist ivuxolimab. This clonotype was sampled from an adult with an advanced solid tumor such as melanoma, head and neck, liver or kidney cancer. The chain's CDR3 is CASRDRLRVGEQYF. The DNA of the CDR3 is TGTGCCAGCAGAGACAGACTACGGGTTGGCGAGCAGTACTTC.